The TCR beta chain under discussion was sequenced for a study of identical twins. Template switching introduced a universal primer site, and the cDNA bore unique molecular identifiers. TCRdb reprocessed the 5' RACE reads with MiXCR, giving one entry per CDR3 protein. The table shows around 450,000 distinct CDR3 sequences, with 14% occurring only once. This clonotype was found many times. Its antigen is as yet unknown. Study-wide results and limits: Twins showed weaker excess sharing in their beta out-of-frame sequences. Modeled out-of-frame TCR alpha sharing in monozygotic twins fell below observed levels.

This sample was shared with a second study, whose subject was yellow fever vaccine responses in identical twins.

The specimen sequenced was CD4+ T cells sorted from blood. This clonotype was sampled from a woman in her late teens or twenties in good health.

The CDR3, as DNA: TGTGCCAGCAGCCTGGAGGGACTTTTGACCGGGGAGCTGTTTTTT. It encodes CASSLEGLLTGELFF. The chain recombines TRBV5-6 with TRBJ2-2; maybe TRBD2 (6 bases). Trimming removed 4 bases at V and 5 bases at J, with 15 bases between. Germline V gene lookup returns CDR1 SGHDT and CDR2 YYEEEE. CDR3 length: 15 residues.